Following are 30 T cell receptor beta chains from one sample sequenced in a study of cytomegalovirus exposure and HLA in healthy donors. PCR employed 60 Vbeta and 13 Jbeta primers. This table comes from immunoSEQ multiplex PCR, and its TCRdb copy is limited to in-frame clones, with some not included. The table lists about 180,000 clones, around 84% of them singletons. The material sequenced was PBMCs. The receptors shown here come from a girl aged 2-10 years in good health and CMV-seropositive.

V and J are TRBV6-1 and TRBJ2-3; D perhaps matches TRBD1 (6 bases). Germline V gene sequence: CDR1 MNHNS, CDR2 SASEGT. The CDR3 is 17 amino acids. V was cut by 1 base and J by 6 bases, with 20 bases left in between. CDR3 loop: CASSEGWGTYRWDTQYF. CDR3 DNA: TGTGCCAGCAGTGAAGGGTGGGGGACATACCGGTGGGATACGCAGTATTTT.

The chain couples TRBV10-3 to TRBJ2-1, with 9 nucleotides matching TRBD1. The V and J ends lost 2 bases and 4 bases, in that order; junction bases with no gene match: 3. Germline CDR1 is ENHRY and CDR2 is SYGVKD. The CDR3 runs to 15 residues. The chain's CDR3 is CAISEQDRGYNEQFF. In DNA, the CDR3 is TGTGCCATCAGTGAGCAGGACAGGGGTTACAATGAGCAGTTCTTC.

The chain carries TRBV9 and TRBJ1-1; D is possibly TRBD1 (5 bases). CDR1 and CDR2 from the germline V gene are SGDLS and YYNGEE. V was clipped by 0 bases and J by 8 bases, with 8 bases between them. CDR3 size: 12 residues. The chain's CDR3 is CASSVGGEEAFF. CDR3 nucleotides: TGTGCCAGCAGCGTAGGGGGGGAGGAAGCTTTCTTT.

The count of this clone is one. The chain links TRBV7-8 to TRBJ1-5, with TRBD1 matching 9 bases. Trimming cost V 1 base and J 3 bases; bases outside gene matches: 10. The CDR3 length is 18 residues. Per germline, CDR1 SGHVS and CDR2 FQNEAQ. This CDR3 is CASSLGTLTGGLNQPQHF. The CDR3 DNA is TGTGCCAGCAGCTTAGGGACATTGACAGGGGGACTCAATCAGCCCCAGCATTTT.

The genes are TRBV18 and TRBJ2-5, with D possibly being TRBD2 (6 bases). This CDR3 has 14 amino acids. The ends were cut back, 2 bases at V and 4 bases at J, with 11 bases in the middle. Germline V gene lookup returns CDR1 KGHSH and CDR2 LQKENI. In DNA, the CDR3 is TGTGCCAGCTCACCATCTGGGGGAGGAGAGACCCAGTACTTC. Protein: CASSPSGGGETQYF.

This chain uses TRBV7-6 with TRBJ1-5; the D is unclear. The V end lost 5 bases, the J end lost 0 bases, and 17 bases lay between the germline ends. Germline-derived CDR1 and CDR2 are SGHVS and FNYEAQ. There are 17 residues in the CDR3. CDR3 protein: CASSVGTNRYSNQPQHF. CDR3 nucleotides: TGTGCCAGCAGCGTCGGAACAAACAGATATAGCAATCAGCCCCAGCATTTT.

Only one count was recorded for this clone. The CDR3 spells CSVLGSSLNTEAFF. The CDR3 coding sequence is TGCAGCGTCCTCGGGTCTTCATTGAACACTGAAGCTTTCTTT. V and J are TRBV29-1 and TRBJ1-1; D call uncertain. CDR1 is SQVTM, CDR2 ANQGSEA, per germline. Trimming took 6 bases from V and 0 from J, leaving 14 bases between them. The CDR3 consists of 14 residues. The complete variable domain, with remaining parts taken from reference TRBV29-1 and TRBJ1-1, reads SAVISQKPSRDICQRGTSLTIQCQVDSQVTMMFWYRQQPGQSLTLIATANQGSEATYESGFVIDKFPISRPNLTFSTLTVSNMSPEDSSIYLCSVLGSSLNTEAFFGQGTRLTVV.

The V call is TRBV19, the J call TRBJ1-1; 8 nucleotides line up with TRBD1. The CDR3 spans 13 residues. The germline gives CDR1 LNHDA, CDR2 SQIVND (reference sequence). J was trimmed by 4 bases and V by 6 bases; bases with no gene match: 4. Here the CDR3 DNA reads TGTGCCAGTAGACCCGGGACAGGCACTGAAGCTTTCTTT. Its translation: CASRPGTGTEAFF.

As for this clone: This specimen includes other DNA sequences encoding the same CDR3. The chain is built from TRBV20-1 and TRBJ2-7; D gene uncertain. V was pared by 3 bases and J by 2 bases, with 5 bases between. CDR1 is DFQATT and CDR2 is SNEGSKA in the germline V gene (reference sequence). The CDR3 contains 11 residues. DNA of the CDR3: TGCAGTGCTAGGCTAGCCTACGAGCAGTACTTC. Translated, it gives CSARLAYEQYF.

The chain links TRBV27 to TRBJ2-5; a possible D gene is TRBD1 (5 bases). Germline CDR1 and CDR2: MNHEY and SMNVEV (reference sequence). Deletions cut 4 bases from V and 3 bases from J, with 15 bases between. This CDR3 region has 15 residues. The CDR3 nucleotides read TGTGCCAGCAGTTCGTTCGACAGCCTAAAAGAGACCCAGTACTTC. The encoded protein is CASSSFDSLKETQYF.

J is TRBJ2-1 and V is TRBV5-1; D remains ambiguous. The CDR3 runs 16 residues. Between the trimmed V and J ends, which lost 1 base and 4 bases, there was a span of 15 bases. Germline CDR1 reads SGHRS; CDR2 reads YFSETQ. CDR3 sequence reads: CASSLYSLLGYNEQFF. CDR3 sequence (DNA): TGCGCCAGCAGCTTGTACAGCCTCCTTGGGTACAATGAGCAGTTCTTC.

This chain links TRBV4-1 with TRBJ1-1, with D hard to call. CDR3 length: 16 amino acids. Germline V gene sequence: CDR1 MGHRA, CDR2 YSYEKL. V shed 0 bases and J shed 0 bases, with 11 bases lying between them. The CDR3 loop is CASSQDGSNMNTEAFF. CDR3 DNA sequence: TGCGCCAGCAGCCAAGATGGCAGTAATATGAACACTGAAGCTTTCTTT.

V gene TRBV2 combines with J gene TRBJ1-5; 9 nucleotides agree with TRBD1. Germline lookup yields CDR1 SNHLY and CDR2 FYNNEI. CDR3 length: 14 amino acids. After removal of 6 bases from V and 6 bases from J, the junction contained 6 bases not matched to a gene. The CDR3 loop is CASRLDRGSQPQHF. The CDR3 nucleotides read TGTGCCAGCAGACTGGACAGGGGAAGTCAGCCCCAGCATTTT.

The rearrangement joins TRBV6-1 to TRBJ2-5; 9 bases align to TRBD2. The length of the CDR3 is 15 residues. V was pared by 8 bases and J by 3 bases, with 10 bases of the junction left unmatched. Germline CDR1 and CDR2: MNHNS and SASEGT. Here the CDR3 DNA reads TGTGCCAGCGTCGTTGGCGGGAGGGGTAAAGAGACCCAGTACTTC. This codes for CASVVGGRGKETQYF.

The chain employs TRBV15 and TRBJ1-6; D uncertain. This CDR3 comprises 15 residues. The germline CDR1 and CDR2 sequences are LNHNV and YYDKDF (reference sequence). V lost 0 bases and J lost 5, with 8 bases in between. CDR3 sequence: CATSRDAGDNSPLHF. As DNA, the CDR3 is TGTGCCACCAGCAGAGATGCGGGCGATAATTCACCCCTCCACTTT.

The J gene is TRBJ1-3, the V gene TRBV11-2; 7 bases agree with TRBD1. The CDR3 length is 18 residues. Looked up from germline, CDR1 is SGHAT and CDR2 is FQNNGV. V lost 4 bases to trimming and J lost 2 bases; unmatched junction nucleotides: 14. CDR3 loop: CASSSLPSTGETGNTIYF. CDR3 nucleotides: TGTGCCAGCAGCTCCTTACCCTCCACAGGGGAGACTGGAAACACCATATATTTT.

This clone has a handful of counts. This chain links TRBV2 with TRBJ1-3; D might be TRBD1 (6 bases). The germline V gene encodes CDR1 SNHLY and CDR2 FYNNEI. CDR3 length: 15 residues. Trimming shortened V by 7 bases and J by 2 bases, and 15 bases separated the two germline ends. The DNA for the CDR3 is TGTGCCAGCAAGGGCAGGGGCTTAGCTGGAAACACCATATATTTT. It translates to CASKGRGLAGNTIYF.

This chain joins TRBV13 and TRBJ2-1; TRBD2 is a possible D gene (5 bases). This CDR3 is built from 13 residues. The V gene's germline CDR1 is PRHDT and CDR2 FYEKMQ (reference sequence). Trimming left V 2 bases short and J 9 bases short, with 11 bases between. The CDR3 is CASSLRRGREQFF. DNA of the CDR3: TGTGCCAGCAGCTTAAGACGCGGGCGTGAGCAGTTCTTC.

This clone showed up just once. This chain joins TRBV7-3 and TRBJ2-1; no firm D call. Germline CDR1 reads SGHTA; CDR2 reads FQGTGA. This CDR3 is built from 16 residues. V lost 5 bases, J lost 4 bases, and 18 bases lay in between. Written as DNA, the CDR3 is TGTGCCAGCAGCCCCAATCGGGTGTCAAGTTACAATGAGCAGTTCTTC. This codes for CASSPNRVSSYNEQFF.

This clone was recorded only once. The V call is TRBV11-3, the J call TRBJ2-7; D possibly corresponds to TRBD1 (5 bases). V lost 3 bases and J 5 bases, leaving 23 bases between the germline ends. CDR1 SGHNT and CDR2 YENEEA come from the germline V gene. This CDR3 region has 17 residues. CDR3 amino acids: CASSFWGDGGLLDEQYF. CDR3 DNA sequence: TGTGCCAGCAGCTTTTGGGGCGATGGCGGATTGTTGGACGAGCAGTACTTC. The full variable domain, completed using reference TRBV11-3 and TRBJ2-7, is EAGVVQSPRYKIIEKKQPVAFWCNPISGHNTLYWYLQNLGQGPELLIRYENEEAVDDSQLPKDRFSAERLKGVDSTLKIQPAELGDSAVYLCASSFWGDGGLLDEQYFGPGTRLTVT.

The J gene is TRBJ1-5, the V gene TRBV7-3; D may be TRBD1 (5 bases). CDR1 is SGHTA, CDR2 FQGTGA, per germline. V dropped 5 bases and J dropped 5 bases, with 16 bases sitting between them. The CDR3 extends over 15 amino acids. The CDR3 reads CASSEWTRIDQPQHF. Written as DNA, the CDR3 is TGTGCCAGCAGCGAATGGACAAGGATCGATCAGCCCCAGCATTTT.

The CDR3, as DNA: TGTGCCAGCAGTCCTATGCGGGGGACGCATCAGCCCCAGCATTTT. It is translated as CASSPMRGTHQPQHF. V gene TRBV6-1 combines with J gene TRBJ1-5, with D possibly matching TRBD1 (5 bases). There are 15 residues in the CDR3. V was cut by 5 bases and J by 5 bases, with 16 bases left in between. Germline CDR1 is MNHNS and CDR2 is SASEGT.

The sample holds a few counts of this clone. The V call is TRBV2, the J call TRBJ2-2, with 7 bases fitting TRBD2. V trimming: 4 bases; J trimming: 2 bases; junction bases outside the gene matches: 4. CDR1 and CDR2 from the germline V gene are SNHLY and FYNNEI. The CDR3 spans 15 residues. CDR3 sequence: CASSALAANTGELFF. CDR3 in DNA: TGTGCCAGCAGTGCCCTAGCGGCTAACACCGGGGAGCTGTTTTTT.

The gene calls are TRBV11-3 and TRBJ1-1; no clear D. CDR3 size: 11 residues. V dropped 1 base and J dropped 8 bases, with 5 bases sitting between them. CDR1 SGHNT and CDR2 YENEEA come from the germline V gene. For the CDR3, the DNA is TGTGCCAGCAGCTTAGGCGGAGAAGCTTTCTTT. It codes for CASSLGGEAFF.

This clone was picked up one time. CDR3 nucleotides: TGTGCCAGCAGTTTAGGGGACTGGGTTTATGGCTACACCTTC. Translation: CASSLGDWVYGYTF. The chain carries TRBV28 and TRBJ1-2, with D maybe TRBD1 (5 bases). The CDR3 loop spans 14 amino acids. V gave up 2 bases and J gave up 5 bases, with 12 bases separating them. Germline assignment: CDR1 MDHEN and CDR2 SYDVKM.

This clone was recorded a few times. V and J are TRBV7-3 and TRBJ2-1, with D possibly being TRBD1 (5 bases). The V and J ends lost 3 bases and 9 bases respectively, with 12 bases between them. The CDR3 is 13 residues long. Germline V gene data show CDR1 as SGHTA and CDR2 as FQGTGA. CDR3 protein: CASSLKTGVEQFF. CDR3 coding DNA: TGTGCCAGCAGCTTGAAAACAGGAGTTGAGCAGTTCTTC.

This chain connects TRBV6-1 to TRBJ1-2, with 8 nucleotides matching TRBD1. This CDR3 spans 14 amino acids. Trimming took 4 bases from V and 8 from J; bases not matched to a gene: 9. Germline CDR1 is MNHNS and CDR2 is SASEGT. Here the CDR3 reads CASSVSTGTGGYTF. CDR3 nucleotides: TGTGCCAGCAGTGTATCAACCGGGACAGGCGGCTACACCTTC.

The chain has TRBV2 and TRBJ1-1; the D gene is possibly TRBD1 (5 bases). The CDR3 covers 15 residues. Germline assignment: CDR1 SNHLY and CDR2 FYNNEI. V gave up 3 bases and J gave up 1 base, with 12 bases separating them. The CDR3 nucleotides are TGTGCCAGCAGTGAGGTTGGGGGAGGGAACACTGAAGCTTTCTTT. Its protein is CASSEVGGGNTEAFF.

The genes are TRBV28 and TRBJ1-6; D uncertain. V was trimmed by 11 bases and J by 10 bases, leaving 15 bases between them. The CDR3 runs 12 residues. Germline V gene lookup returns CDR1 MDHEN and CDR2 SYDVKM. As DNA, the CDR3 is TGTGCCGGCGGGGAAGTAGGGTCACCCCTCCACTTT. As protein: CAGGEVGSPLHF.

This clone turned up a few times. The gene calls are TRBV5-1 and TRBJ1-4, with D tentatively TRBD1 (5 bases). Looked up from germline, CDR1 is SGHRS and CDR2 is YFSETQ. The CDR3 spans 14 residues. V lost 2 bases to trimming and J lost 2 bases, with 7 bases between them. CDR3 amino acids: CASSFDSTNEKLFF. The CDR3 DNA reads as TGCGCCAGCAGCTTCGACAGCACTAATGAAAAACTGTTTTTT.